The rows below give T cell receptor beta chains drawn from one sample of a study of blood T cells in healthy people across ages. TCRdb itself ran the 5' RACE reads through MiXCR, one entry per CDR3 protein. This table has about 1.6 million distinct CDR3 sequences, about 32% appearing once. Sequencing was done on a sample of blood. Receptors were obtained from a woman in her twenties or thirties in good health. CDR3s include the opening cysteine and the closing phenylalanine or tryptophan. The D gene is left open where the match is weak. Rows give clone size only sometimes, using once, few, many, or a class for an expanded clone.

clone_size	d_call	v_call	j_call	cdr3_nt	cdr3_aa
.	TRBD1	TRBV7-2	TRBJ2-5	TGTGCCAGTGCGGAAGGGGGCGCAGGGGAGACCCAGTACTTC	CASAEGGAGETQYF
few	TRBD2	TRBV7-7	TRBJ2-1	TGTGCCAGCAGCCCGCTAGCGGGGCCGACCTACAATGAGCAGTTCTTC	CASSPLAGPTYNEQFF
few	TRBD2	TRBV7-9	TRBJ2-1	TGTGCCAGCAGCGCAATCCCGGGACTAGCGGGGGCTAGCTCCTACAATGAGCAGTTCTTC	CASSAIPGLAGASSYNEQFF
.	TRBD2	TRBV25-1	TRBJ2-1	TGTGCCAGCAGTCATATACAATGGACTAGAGGGGCCAATGAGCAGTTCTTC	CASSHIQWTRGANEQFF
many	.	TRBV29-1	TRBJ1-1	TGCAGCGTTGAGAGACAGCTGAACACTGAAGCTTTCTTT	CSVERQLNTEAFF
.	TRBD1	TRBV5-1	TRBJ1-4	TGCGCCAGCAGCAGGACAGGGAAGAATGAAAAACTGTTTTTT	CASSRTGKNEKLFF
.	TRBD2	TRBV18	TRBJ2-1	TGTGCCAGTAGCCCACTAGCGGGGGCGGGGAATGAGCAGTTCTTC	CASSPLAGAGNEQFF
.	.	TRBV4-1	TRBJ2-2	TGCGCCAGCAGCCAGCCTCTAGAAACCGGGGAGCTGTTTTTT	CASSQPLETGELFF
once	TRBD2	TRBV5-1	TRBJ2-3	TGCGCCAGCAGCTTGGCCGGAGCGGGAGGGCACAACTCAGATGCGCAGTATTTT	CASSLAGAGGHNSDAQYF
.	.	TRBV20-1	TRBJ2-7	TGCAGTGCTAGTTCCAAGTCCTACGAGCAGTACTTC	CSASSKSYEQYF
few	TRBD2	TRBV6-1	TRBJ2-7	TGTGCCAGCACTCTGGGGAGGGGTCGGCTGGTAGAGCAGTACTTC	CASTLGRGRLVEQYF
.	.	TRBV29-1	TRBJ1-3	TGCAGCGTTGGTGCGGTCCCTGGAAACACCATATATTTT	CSVGAVPGNTIYF
few	.	TRBV29-1	TRBJ2-5	TGCAGCGTTCTTCAAGGAGATGAGACCCAGTACTTC	CSVLQGDETQYF
.	.	TRBV6-2/TRBV6-3	TRBJ2-1	TGTGCCAGCAGAAACGGGACTCGCAATAAGCAGTTCTTC	CASRNGTRNKQFF
.	.	TRBV28	TRBJ2-4	TGTGCCAGCAGTTTAAACCCTCTTTACGAGGGAAAGGACAAAAACATTCAGTACTTC	CASSLNPLYEGKDKNIQYF
.	.	TRBV11-2	TRBJ2-1	TGTGCCAGCAGCTTAGGGGGCGCGACTGGATACAATGAGCAGTTCTTC	CASSLGGATGYNEQFF
.	.	TRBV20-1	TRBJ1-5	TGCAGTGCTAGAGGGCCGGACACCTTTAGCAATCAGCCCCAGCATTTT	CSARGPDTFSNQPQHF
.	.	TRBV5-1	TRBJ2-7	TGCGCCAGCAACCGGGGTGAGGGCTACGAGCAGTACTTC	CASNRGEGYEQYF
.	TRBD1	TRBV9	TRBJ2-1	TGTGCCAGCAGCGTAGATGGACAGGGCGAGCAGTTCTTC	CASSVDGQGEQFF
.	TRBD1	TRBV4-1	TRBJ2-3	TGCGCCAGCAGCCAAGAGTGGACAGGGGGCACAGGTACGCAGTATTTT	CASSQEWTGGTGTQYF
.	.	TRBV6-2/TRBV6-3	TRBJ1-5	TGTGCCAGCAAGGGCACCCCGGTTGCGAGACAGCCCCAGCATTTT	CASKGTPVARQPQHF
few	.	TRBV11-2	TRBJ2-1	TGTGCCAGCAGCTTAGTCCAGGAGAAGCAGTTCTTC	CASSLVQEKQFF
.	.	TRBV20-1	TRBJ1-1	TGCAGTGCTGCCCCGGGAGTTGAAGCTTTCTTT	CSAAPGVEAFF
.	.	TRBV12-3/TRBV12-4	TRBJ1-6	TGTGCCAGCAGTGTCACAGGGTGGGGAAATTCACCCCTCCACTTT	CASSVTGWGNSPLHF
once	TRBD2	TRBV7-2	TRBJ2-4	TGTGCCAGCAACCCTCTTCTAGCGGGAGGGGGGGACATTCAGTACTTC	CASNPLLAGGGDIQYF